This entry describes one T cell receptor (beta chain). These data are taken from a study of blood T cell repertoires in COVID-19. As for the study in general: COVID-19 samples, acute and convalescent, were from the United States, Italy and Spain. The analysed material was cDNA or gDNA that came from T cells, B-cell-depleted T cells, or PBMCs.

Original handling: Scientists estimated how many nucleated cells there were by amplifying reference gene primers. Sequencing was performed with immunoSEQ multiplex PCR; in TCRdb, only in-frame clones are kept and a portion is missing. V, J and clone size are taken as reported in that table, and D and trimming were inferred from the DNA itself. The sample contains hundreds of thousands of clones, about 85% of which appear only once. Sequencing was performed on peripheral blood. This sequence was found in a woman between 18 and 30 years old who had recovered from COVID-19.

CDR3: CATKGSGDTGELFF. In DNA, the CDR3 is TGCGCCACAAAAGGGAGTGGGGACACCGGGGAGCTGTTTTTT. The rearrangement links TRBV10-1 to TRBJ2-2; tentative D call: TRBD2 (5 bases). CDR1 and CDR2 from the germline V gene are WNHNN and SYGVQD (reference sequence). V was clipped by 10 bases and J by 3 bases, with 15 bases between them. CDR3 size: 14 residues.